This entry concerns a single TCR beta chain. As yet, its antigen is unknown. Germline V CDR1 and CDR2: SGHRS, YFSETQ. This CDR3 is 16 amino acids long. The sample is drawn from a study of monozygotic twins with inflammatory bowel disease. General observations from the study: Lower TCRbeta diversity (inverse Simpson) was seen in IBD patients than in healthy co-twins.

Using the 5' RACE reads, TCRdb records one entry per CDR3 protein without DNA. Its table records some 200,000 distinct CDR3 sequences. The chain employs TRBV5-1 and TRBJ2-1; lacking DNA, the TRBD2 call made by TCRdb goes unchecked. The source of this sequence is a human donor with ulcerative colitis or Crohn's disease, or a healthy co-twin of an affected twin (not recorded which). The sample was blood. The CDR3 sequence: CASSPQVSGGANEQFF.